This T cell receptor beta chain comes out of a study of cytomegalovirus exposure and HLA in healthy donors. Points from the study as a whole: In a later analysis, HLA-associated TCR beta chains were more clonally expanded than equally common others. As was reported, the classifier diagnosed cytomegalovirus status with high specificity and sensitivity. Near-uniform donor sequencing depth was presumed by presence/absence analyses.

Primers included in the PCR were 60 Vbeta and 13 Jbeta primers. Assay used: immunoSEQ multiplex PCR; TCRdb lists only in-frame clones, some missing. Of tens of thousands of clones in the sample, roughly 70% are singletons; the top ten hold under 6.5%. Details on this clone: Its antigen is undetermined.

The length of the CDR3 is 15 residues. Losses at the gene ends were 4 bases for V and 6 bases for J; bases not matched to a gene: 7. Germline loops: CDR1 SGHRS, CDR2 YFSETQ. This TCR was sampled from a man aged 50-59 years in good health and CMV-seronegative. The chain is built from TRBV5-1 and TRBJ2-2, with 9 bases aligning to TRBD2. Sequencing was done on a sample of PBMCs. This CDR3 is CASSGSGGRAGELFF. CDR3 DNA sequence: TGCGCCAGCAGCGGTAGCGGGGGAAGGGCCGGGGAGCTGTTTTTT.